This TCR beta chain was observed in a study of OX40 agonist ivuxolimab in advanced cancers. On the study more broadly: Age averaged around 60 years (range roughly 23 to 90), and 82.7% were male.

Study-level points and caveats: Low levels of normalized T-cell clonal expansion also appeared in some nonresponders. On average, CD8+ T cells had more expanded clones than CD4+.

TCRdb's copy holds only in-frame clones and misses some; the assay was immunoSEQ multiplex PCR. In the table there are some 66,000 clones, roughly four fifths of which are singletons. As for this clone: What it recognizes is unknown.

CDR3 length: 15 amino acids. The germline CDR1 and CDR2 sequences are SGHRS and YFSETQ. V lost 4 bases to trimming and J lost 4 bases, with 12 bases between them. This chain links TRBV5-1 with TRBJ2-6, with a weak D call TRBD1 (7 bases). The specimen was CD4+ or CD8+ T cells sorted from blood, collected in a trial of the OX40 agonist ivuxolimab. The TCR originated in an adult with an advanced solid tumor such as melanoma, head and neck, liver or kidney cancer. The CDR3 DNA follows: TGCGCCAGCAGCGAACAGGGGAGGGGGGCCAACGTCCTGACTTTC. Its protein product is CASSEQGRGANVLTF.